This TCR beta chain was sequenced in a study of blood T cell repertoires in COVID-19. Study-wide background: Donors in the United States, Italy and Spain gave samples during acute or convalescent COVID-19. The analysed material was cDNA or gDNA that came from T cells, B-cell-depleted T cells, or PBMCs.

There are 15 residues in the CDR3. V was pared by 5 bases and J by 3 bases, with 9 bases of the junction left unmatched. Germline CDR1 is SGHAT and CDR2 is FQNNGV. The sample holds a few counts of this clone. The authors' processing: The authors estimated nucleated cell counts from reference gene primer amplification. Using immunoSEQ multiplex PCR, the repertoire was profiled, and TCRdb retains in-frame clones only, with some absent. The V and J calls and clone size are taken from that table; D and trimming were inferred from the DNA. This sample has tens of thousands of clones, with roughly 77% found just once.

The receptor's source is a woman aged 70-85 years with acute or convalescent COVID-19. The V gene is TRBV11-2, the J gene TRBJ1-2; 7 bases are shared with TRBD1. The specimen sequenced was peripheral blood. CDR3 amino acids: CASSPPTGLDYGYTF. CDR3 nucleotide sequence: TGTGCCAGCAGCCCCCCGACAGGGTTGGACTATGGCTACACCTTC.